This paragraph covers one T cell receptor beta chain sequence. Its cognate antigen is unknown. RNA transcripts were the template for amplifying TCR beta CDR3 regions. TCR CDR3 underwent first-round RT-PCR with the HTBI primer set. TCRdb reanalysed the multiplex PCR reads using MiXCR and keeps one entry per CDR3 protein. The data contain 550,000 to 600,000 distinct CDR3 sequences, 46% of them singletons. The source of the sample is a study of T cells in Graves' hyperthyroidism and ophthalmopathy. Study results and caveats: Blood also held most thyroid clonotypes expanded beyond 0.001.

Germline CDR1 is SQVTM and CDR2 is ANQGSEA. There are 9 residues in the CDR3. V lost 5 bases and J lost 6, with 5 bases in between. Uncontrolled infection, other autoimmune disease, pregnancy or lactation excluded patients. The sequencing input was peripheral blood or thyroid tissue (not recorded which). The rearrangement uses TRBV29-1 and TRBJ2-7; unclear D gene. The TCR sequence derives from an adult woman with Graves' disease, either hyperthyroidism or ophthalmopathy (not recorded which). Here the CDR3 reads CSVSREQYF. CDR3 DNA: TGCAGCGTTTCGCGCGAGCAGTACTTC.